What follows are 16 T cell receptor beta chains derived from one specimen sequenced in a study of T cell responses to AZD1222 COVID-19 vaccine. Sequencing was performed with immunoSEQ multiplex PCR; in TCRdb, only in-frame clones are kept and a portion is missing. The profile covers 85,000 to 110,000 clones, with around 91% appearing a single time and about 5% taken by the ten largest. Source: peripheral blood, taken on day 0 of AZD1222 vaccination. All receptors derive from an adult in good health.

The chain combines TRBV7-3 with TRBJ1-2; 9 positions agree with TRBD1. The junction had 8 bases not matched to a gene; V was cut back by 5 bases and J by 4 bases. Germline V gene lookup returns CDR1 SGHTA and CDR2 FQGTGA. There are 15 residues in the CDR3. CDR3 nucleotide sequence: TGTGCCAGCAGCCCTGATACAGGGGGCTTCTATGGCTACACCTTC. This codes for CASSPDTGGFYGYTF.

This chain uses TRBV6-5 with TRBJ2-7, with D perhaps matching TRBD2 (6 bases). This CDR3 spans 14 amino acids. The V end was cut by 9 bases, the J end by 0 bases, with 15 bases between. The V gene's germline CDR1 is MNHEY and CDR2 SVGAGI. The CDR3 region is CASSIAVSSYEQYF. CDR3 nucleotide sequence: TGTGCCAGTTCCATAGCGGTAAGCTCCTACGAGCAGTACTTC.

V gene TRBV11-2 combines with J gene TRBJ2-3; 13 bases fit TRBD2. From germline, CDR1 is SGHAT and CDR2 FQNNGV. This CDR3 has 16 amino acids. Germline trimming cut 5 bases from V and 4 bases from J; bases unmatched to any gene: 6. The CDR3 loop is CASSALGLAGSDTQYF. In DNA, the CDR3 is TGTGCCAGCAGCGCCCTGGGACTAGCGGGGTCAGATACGCAGTATTTT.

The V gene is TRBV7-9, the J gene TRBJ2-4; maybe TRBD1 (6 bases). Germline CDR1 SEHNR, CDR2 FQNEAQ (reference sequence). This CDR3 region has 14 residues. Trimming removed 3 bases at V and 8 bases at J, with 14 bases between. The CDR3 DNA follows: TGTGCCAGCAGCTTGGTTTCAGGGGTGGACATTCAGTACTTC. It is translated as CASSLVSGVDIQYF. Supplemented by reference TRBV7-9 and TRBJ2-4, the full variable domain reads DTGVSQNPRHKITKRGQNVTFRCDPISEHNRLYWYRQTLGQGPEFLTYFQNEAQLEKSRLLSDRFSAERPKGSFSTLEIQRTEQGDSAMYLCASSLVSGVDIQYFGAGTRLSVL.

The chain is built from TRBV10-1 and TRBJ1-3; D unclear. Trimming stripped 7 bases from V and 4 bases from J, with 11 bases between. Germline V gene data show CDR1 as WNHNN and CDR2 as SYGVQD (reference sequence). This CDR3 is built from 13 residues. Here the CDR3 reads CASTDSLGNTIYF. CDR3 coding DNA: TGCGCCAGCACGGATTCTCTCGGAAACACCATATATTTT.

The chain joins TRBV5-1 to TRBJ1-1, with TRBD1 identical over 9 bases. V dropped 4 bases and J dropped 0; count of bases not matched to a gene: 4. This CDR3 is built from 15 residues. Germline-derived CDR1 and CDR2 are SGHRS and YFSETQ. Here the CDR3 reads CASSRGDRVNTEAFF. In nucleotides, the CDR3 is TGCGCCAGCAGCAGAGGGGACAGGGTGAACACTGAAGCTTTCTTT.

The CDR3 coding sequence is TGTGCCAGCAGCCACCGACAGGGAAAGACAGATACGCAGTATTTT. Its protein is CASSHRQGKTDTQYF. The chain has TRBV28 and TRBJ2-3, with 7 bases that match TRBD1. With V trimmed by 6 bases and J by 3 bases, 9 bases remained unmatched. Germline CDR1 and CDR2: MDHEN and SYDVKM. There are 15 residues in the CDR3.

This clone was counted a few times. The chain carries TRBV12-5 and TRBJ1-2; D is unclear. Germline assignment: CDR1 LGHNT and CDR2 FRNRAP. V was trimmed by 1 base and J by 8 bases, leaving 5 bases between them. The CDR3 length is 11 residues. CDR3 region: CASGLDRGYTF. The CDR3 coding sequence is TGTGCTAGTGGTTTGGATAGGGGCTACACCTTC.

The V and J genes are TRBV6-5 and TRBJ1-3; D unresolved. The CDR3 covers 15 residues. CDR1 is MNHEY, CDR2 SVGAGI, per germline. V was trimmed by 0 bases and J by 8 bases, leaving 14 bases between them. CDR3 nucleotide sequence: TGTGCCAGCAGTTACTCGGGAAGGCAGAGGGACACCATATATTTT. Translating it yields CASSYSGRQRDTIYF.

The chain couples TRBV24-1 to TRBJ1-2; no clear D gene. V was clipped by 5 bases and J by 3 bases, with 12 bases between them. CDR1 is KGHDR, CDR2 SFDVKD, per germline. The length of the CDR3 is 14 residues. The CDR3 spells CATSGKGDDYGYTF. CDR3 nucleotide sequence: TGTGCCACCAGTGGCAAGGGTGACGACTATGGCTACACCTTC.

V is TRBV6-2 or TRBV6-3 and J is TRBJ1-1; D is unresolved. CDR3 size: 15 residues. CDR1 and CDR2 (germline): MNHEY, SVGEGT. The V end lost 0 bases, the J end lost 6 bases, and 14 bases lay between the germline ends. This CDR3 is CASSYSFRHDPEAFF. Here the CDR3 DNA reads TGTGCCAGCAGTTACTCTTTCCGACATGACCCTGAAGCTTTCTTT.

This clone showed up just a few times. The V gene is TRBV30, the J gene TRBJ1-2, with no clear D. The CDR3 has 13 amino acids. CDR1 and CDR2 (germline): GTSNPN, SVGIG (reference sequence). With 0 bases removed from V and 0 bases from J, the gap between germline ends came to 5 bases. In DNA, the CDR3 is TGTGCCTGGAGTGTGCAAGCTAACTATGGCTACACCTTC. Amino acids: CAWSVQANYGYTF.

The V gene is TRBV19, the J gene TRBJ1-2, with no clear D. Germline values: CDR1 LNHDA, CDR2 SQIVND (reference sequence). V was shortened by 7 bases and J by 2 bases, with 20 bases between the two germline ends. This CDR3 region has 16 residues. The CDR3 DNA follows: TGTGCCAGTATGCCTGGAGGGCGCGAAATAAACTATGGCTACACCTTC. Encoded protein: CASMPGGREINYGYTF.

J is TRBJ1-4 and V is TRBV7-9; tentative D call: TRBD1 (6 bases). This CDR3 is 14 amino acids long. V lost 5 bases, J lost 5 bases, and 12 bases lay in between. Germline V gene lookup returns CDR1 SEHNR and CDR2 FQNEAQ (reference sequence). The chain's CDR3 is CASSPTGINEKLFF. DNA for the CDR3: TGTGCCAGCAGCCCCACAGGGATCAATGAAAAACTGTTTTTT.

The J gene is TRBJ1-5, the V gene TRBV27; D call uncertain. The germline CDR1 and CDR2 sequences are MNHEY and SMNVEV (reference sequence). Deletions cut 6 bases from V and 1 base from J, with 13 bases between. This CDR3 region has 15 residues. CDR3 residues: CASRAGVLSNQPQHF. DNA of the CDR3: TGTGCCAGCAGAGCCGGGGTCCTGAGCAATCAGCCCCAGCATTTT.

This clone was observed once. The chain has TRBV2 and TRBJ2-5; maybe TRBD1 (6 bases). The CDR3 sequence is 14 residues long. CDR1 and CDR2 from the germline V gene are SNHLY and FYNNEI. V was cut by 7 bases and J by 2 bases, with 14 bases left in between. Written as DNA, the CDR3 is TGTGCCAGCATATCACAGGGCCCTCAAGAGACCCAGTACTTC. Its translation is CASISQGPQETQYF. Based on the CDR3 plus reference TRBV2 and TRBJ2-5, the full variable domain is EPEVTQTPSHQVTQMGQEVILRCVPISNHLYFYWYRQILGQKVEFLVSFYNNEISEKSEIFDDQFSVERPDGSNFTLKIRSTKLEDSAMYFCASISQGPQETQYFGPGTRLLVL.